The 28 T cell receptor beta chains given below trace back to one sample, sequenced in a study of Ad26.COV2.S vaccination and SARS-CoV-2 variants. TCRdb keeps only in-frame clones here, not all; method: immunoSEQ multiplex PCR. The table includes roughly 150,000 clones, more than 80% detected once. Sequences were derived from peripheral blood, sampled after recovery from COVID-19. The receptors stem from a human donor who had recovered from COVID-19.

The V and J genes are TRBV6-5 and TRBJ2-5; D is unresolved. This CDR3 contains 13 residues. Germline CDR1 and CDR2: MNHEY and SVGAGI. The ends were cut back, 0 bases at V and 5 bases at J, with 7 bases in the middle. In nucleotides, the CDR3 is TGTGCCAGCAGTTACTCCCTCGGGGAGACCCAGTACTTC. Translating gives CASSYSLGETQYF.

In this sample, this clone turned up a few times. The chain combines TRBV29-1 with TRBJ2-7; no firm D call. V lost 3 bases, J lost 0 bases, and 6 bases lay in between. Germline V CDR1 and CDR2: SQVTM, ANQGSEA. CDR3 length: 12 residues. In DNA form, the CDR3 reads TGCAGCGTTGATCAGAACTCCTACGAGCAGTACTTC. Translated: CSVDQNSYEQYF.

CDR3 amino acids: CASSLTGLSYEQYF. The DNA for the CDR3 is TGTGCCAGCAGTTTAACAGGGCTCTCCTACGAGCAGTACTTC. This chain joins TRBV28 and TRBJ2-7; a weak D match, TRBD1 (6 bases). V gave up 2 bases and J gave up 0 bases, with 8 bases separating them. The germline CDR1 and CDR2 sequences are MDHEN and SYDVKM. This CDR3 is built from 14 residues.

The rearrangement joins TRBV7-2 to TRBJ2-7, with 8 positions matching TRBD1. Germline V gene data show CDR1 as SGHTA and CDR2 as FQGNSA. The trim removed 6 bases at V and 6 bases at J, leaving 13 bases unmatched. CDR3 size: 15 residues. DNA for the CDR3: TGTGCCAGCAGTCACGACAGGGGCACTTTTGTCGAGCAGTACTTC. As protein: CASSHDRGTFVEQYF. Supplemented by reference TRBV7-2 and TRBJ2-7, the full variable domain reads GAGVSQSPSNKVTEKGKDVELRCDPISGHTALYWYRQSLGQGLEFLIYFQGNSAPDKSGLPSDRFSAERTGGSVSTLTIQRTQQEDSAVYLCASSHDRGTFVEQYFGPGTRLTVT.

J is TRBJ2-7 and V is TRBV5-5; D unresolved. Looked up from germline, CDR1 is SGHKS and CDR2 is YYEKEE (reference sequence). The CDR3 is made up of 16 amino acids. V lost 4 bases and J 6 bases, leaving 23 bases between the germline ends. This chain's CDR3 is CASSLVASTAPGEQYF. CDR3 coding DNA: TGTGCCAGCAGCCTGGTAGCCTCTACGGCTCCGGGCGAGCAGTACTTC.

The rearrangement links TRBV4-3 to TRBJ1-1, with 8 bases aligning to TRBD1. The CDR3 runs 16 residues. Germline lookup yields CDR1 LGHNA and CDR2 YSLEER. Trimming took 3 bases from V and 7 from J; bases not matched to a gene: 13. The CDR3 DNA reads as TGCGCCAGCAGCCACCTTTGGAAGGACAGGGAGCATGAAGCTTTCTTT. It encodes CASSHLWKDREHEAFF.

This clone occurred once. The CDR3 sequence: CASSFTSGGSYEQYF. The CDR3 nucleotides are TGTGCCAGCAGCTTCACTAGCGGGGGCTCCTACGAGCAGTACTTC. The chain couples TRBV11-2 to TRBJ2-7; TRBD2 aligns across 11 bases. Germline CDR1 and CDR2: SGHAT and FQNNGV. V shed 3 bases and J 0 bases; nucleotides not matched to a gene: 1. This CDR3 spans 15 amino acids.

The V and J genes are TRBV2 and TRBJ1-3; D unresolved. The CDR3 consists of 13 residues. Per the germline V gene, CDR1 is SNHLY and CDR2 is FYNNEI. V lost 4 bases and J lost 1, with 5 bases in between. The CDR3: CASSGDSGNTIYF. The CDR3 DNA reads TGTGCCAGCAGTGGGGATTCTGGAAACACCATATATTTT.

The chain carries TRBV11-2 and TRBJ1-3, with D perhaps TRBD1 (6 bases). CDR1 is SGHAT and CDR2 is FQNNGV in the germline V gene. The V end was cut by 5 bases, the J end by 4 bases, with 9 bases between. This CDR3 is 13 amino acids long. The chain's CDR3 is CASSKRGGNTIYF. As DNA, the CDR3 is TGTGCCAGCAGCAAAAGGGGGGGAAACACCATATATTTT.

The chain links TRBV6-5 to TRBJ2-1, with TRBD1 identical over 7 bases. Per the germline V gene, CDR1 is MNHEY and CDR2 is SVGAGI. The CDR3 spans 13 residues. V gave up 10 bases and J gave up 0 bases; unmatched junction bases: 3. DNA for the CDR3: TGTGCCACGGGACAGAGCTCCTACAATGAGCAGTTCTTC. It specifies CATGQSSYNEQFF.

The rearrangement links TRBV30 to TRBJ1-2, with D perhaps matching TRBD1 (6 bases). The V gene lost 5 bases and the J gene lost 4 bases, with 11 bases spanning the gap. Germline V gene data show CDR1 as GTSNPN and CDR2 as SVGIG (reference sequence). The CDR3 runs 12 residues. CDR3 sequence reads: CAWDRTAYGYTF. The CDR3 DNA is TGTGCCTGGGACCGGACAGCCTATGGCTACACCTTC.

This rearrangement joins TRBV4-3 to TRBJ1-1; 9 bases map to TRBD1. Germline lookup yields CDR1 LGHNA and CDR2 YSLEER. J lost 5 bases, V lost 4 bases, and 5 bases had no gene match. The CDR3 has 14 residues. The DNA of the CDR3 is TGCGCCAGCAGCCCCCAGGACAGGGGAACTGAAGCTTTCTTT. Residues: CASSPQDRGTEAFF.

The J gene is TRBJ2-5, the V gene TRBV11-2; D possibly corresponds to TRBD1 (5 bases). V was cut by 3 bases and J by 5 bases, with 7 bases left in between. CDR1 is SGHAT and CDR2 is FQNNGV in the germline V gene. The CDR3 is made up of 12 amino acids. The CDR3 nucleotides are TGTGCCAGCAGCTTCTCAGGGGAGACCCAGTACTTC. This translates into CASSFSGETQYF.

CDR3 coding DNA: TGTGCCAGCAGCGTATCCTCCAGGGACGATACGCAGTATTTT. Protein product: CASSVSSRDDTQYF. The genes are TRBV9 and TRBJ2-3, with D perhaps assigned TRBD1 or TRBD2 (5 bases each). This CDR3 spans 14 amino acids. Trimming took off 1 base at V and 6 bases at J, with 12 bases between the two ends. The germline V gene has CDR1 SGDLS and CDR2 YYNGEE. The complete variable domain, with remaining parts taken from reference TRBV9 and TRBJ2-3, reads DSGVTQTPKHLITATGQRVTLRCSPRSGDLSVYWYQQSLDQGLQFLIQYYNGEERAKGNILERFSAQQFPDLHSELNLSSLELGDSALYFCASSVSSRDDTQYFGPGTRLTVL.

This clone was counted a single time. The chain couples TRBV27 to TRBJ1-5; TRBD1 might be the D (5 bases). Trimming removed 3 bases from V and 0 bases from J, with 9 bases in between. Germline V lookup: CDR1 MNHEY, CDR2 SMNVEV (reference sequence). This CDR3 has 15 amino acids. The CDR3 region is CASSFDSYSNQPQHF. The DNA of the CDR3 is TGTGCCAGCAGTTTTGACAGCTATAGCAATCAGCCCCAGCATTTT.

The V call is TRBV5-4, the J call TRBJ2-6; D is unclear. CDR1 SGHNT and CDR2 YYREEE come from the germline V gene (reference sequence). Trimming pared 4 bases from V and 0 bases from J, leaving 14 bases between. This CDR3 is 17 amino acids long. The CDR3 here is CASSQLTGPSGANVLTF. Here the CDR3 DNA reads TGTGCCAGCAGCCAACTGACGGGCCCCTCTGGGGCCAACGTCCTGACTTTC.

This clone was found a few times. CDR3 coding DNA: TGTGCCAGCAGCGACGGATTGGCGTCCGCTGAAGCTTTCTTT. It encodes CASSDGLASAEAFF. The chain carries TRBV9 and TRBJ1-1; D call uncertain. Germline values: CDR1 SGDLS, CDR2 YYNGEE. The germline V and J ends were trimmed by 3 bases and 6 bases, with 15 bases remaining between them. The CDR3 length is 14 residues.

The V call is TRBV18, the J call TRBJ1-5, with D possibly matching TRBD1 (5 bases). From germline, CDR1 is KGHSH and CDR2 LQKENI. The ends were cut back, 2 bases at V and 2 bases at J, with 7 bases in the middle. The CDR3 consists of 14 residues. This CDR3 is CASSPEQGNQPQHF. CDR3 in DNA: TGTGCCAGCTCACCAGAACAGGGCAATCAGCCCCAGCATTTT.

About this clone: The same CDR3 is also encoded by other DNA sequences in this sample. V is TRBV2 and J is TRBJ1-4; D may be TRBD1 (5 bases). CDR3 length equals 15 residues. V lost 4 bases, J lost 0 bases, and 9 bases lay in between. Per germline, CDR1 SNHLY and CDR2 FYNNEI. The CDR3 DNA reads as TGTGCCAGCAGTGGTACAGGAGCAACTAATGAAAAACTGTTTTTT. Translated, it gives CASSGTGATNEKLFF.

The table lists this clone with many counts. The rearrangement links TRBV30 to TRBJ2-1, with a tentative D call TRBD1 (6 bases). The length of the CDR3 is 13 residues. V lost 2 bases and J lost 8, with 13 bases in between. In germline, CDR1 is GTSNPN, CDR2 SVGIG (reference sequence). The CDR3: CAWSTQGGDEQFF. In nucleotides, the CDR3 is TGTGCCTGGAGTACTCAAGGGGGAGATGAGCAGTTCTTC. The full variable domain, with the rest looked up from reference TRBV30 and TRBJ2-1, is SQTIHQWPATLVQPVGSPLSLECTVEGTSNPNLYWYRQAAGRGLQLLFYSVGIGQISSEVPQNLSASRPQDRQFILSSKKLLLSDSGFYLCAWSTQGGDEQFFGPGTRLTVL.

V usage is TRBV19 and J usage is TRBJ1-2, with a possible D match to TRBD1 (6 bases). The CDR3 covers 12 residues. CDR1 and CDR2 (germline): LNHDA, SQIVND (reference sequence). Trimming removed 9 bases from V and 7 bases from J, with 15 bases in between. The CDR3 DNA is TGTGCCAGCAAAAGGGGGGTTACTGGCTACACCTTC. Translated, it gives CASKRGVTGYTF.

J is TRBJ1-6 and V is TRBV6-6; unclear D gene. The CDR3 covers 16 residues. V was shortened by 4 bases and J by 0 bases, with 10 bases between the two germline ends. Germline lookup yields CDR1 MNHNY and CDR2 SVGAGI (reference sequence). The CDR3 coding sequence is TGTGCCAGCAGTTTAATACCCAGCTCCTATAATTCACCCCTCCACTTT. Translation gives CASSLIPSSYNSPLHF.

This clone was seen only once. The same CDR3 arises from other DNA sequences in this sample as well. The chain carries TRBV7-2 and TRBJ1-1; the D gene is possibly TRBD1 (5 bases). Looked up from germline, CDR1 is SGHTA and CDR2 is FQGNSA. This CDR3 contains 14 residues. Trimming took 1 base from V and 1 from J, leaving 7 bases between them. The chain's CDR3 is CASSLGGGNTEAFF. The CDR3 DNA sequence: TGTGCCAGCAGCTTAGGTGGGGGGAACACTGAAGCTTTCTTT.

A single count supports this clone. The CDR3 protein is CASRETGSEQYF. CDR3 bases: TGTGCCAGCAGGGAGACAGGGTCCGAGCAGTACTTC. The chain couples TRBV6-5 to TRBJ2-7, with TRBD1 matching 7 bases. J was trimmed by 6 bases and V by 6 bases; bases with no gene match: 5. Germline V CDR1 and CDR2: MNHEY, SVGAGI. This CDR3 region has 12 residues.

This chain connects TRBV5-8 to TRBJ2-5; D is possibly TRBD2 (5 bases). The germline V gene encodes CDR1 SGHTS and CDR2 YDEGEE. The CDR3 runs 14 residues. Trimming removed 4 bases at V and 5 bases at J, with 15 bases between. Here the CDR3 DNA reads TGTGCCAGCAGCCAGGACTCTGCGAAGGAGACCCAGTACTTC. Protein sequence: CASSQDSAKETQYF.

The chain employs TRBV15 and TRBJ2-3, with 11 nucleotides matching TRBD2. The J segment lost 6 bases and the V segment lost 5 bases, leaving 7 bases of the junction unmatched. The CDR3 has 15 amino acids. The germline CDR1 and CDR2 sequences are LNHNV and YYDKDF (reference sequence). DNA for the CDR3: TGTGCCACCAGCTTTTCTAGCGGGGGGCACGATACGCAGTATTTT. Translating gives CATSFSSGGHDTQYF.

This chain uses TRBV3-1 (or the pseudogene TRBV3-2) with TRBJ1-2, with TRBD1 as a possible D gene (6 bases). The CDR3 has 15 amino acids. V was pared by 0 bases and J by 7 bases, with 15 bases between. Germline assignment: CDR1 LGHDT and CDR2 YNNKEL (reference sequence). Here the CDR3 DNA reads TGTGCCAGCAGCCAAGATTGGCAGGGAGGGGGTGGCTACACCTTC. Amino acids: CASSQDWQGGGGYTF.

The V and J genes are TRBV4-1 and TRBJ2-7; no clear D gene. The CDR3 totals 16 residues. V gave up 1 base and J gave up 2 bases, with 15 bases separating them. Germline CDR1 reads MGHRA; CDR2 reads YSYEKL. The CDR3: CASSQGVGQPTYEQYF. CDR3 sequence (DNA): TGCGCCAGCAGCCAAGGGGTCGGGCAGCCTACCTACGAGCAGTACTTC.